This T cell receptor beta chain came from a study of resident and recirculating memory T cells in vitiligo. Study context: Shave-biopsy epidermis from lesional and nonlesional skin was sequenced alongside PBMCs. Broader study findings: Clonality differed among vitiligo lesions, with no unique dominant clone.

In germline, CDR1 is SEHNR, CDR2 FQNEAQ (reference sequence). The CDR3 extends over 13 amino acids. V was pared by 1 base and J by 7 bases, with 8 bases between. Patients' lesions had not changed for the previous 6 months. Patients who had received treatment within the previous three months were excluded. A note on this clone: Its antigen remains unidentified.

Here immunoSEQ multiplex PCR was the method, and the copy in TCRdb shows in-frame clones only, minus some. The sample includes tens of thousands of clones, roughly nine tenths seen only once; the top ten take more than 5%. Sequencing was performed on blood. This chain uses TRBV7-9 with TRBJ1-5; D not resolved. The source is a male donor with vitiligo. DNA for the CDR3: TGTGCCAGCAGCTTAGGGACGGGACAGCCCCAGCATTTT. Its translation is CASSLGTGQPQHF.